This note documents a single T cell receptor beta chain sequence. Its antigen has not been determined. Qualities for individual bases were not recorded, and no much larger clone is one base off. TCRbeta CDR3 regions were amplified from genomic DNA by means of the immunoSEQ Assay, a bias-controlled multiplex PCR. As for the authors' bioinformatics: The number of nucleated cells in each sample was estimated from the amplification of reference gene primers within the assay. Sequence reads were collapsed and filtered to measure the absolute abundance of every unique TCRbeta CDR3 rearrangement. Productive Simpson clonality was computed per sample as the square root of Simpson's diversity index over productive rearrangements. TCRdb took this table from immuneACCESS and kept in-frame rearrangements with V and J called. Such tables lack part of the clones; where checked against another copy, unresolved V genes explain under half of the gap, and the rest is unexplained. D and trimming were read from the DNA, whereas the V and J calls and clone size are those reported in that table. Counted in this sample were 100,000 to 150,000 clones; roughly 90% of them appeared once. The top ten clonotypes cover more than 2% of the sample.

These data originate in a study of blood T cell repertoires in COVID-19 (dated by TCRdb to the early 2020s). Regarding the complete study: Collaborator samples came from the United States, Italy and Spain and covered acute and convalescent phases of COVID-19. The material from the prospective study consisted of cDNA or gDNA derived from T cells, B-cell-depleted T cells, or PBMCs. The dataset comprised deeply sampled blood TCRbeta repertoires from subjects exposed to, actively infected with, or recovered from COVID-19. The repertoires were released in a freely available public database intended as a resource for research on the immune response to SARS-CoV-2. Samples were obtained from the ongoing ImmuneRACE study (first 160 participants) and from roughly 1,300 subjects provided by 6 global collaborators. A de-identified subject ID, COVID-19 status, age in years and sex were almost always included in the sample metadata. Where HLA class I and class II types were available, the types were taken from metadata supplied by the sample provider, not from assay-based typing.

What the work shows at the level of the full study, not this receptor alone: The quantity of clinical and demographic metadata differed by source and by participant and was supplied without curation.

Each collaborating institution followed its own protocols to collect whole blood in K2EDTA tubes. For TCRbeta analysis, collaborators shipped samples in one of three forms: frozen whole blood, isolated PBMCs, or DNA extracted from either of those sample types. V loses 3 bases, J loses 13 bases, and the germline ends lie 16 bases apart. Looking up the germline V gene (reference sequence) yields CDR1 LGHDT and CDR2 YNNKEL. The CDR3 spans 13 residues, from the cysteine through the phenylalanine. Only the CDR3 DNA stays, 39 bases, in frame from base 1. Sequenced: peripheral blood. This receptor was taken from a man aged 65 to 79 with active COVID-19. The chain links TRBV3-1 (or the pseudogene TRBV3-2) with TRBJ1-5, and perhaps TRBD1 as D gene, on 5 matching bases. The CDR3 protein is CASSQDSKGRQHF. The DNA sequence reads TGTGCCAGCAGCCAGGATTCGAAGGGGAGGCAGCATTTT.